The 21 T cell receptor beta chains presented below share a single source sample, sequenced in a study of T cells in Graves' hyperthyroidism and ophthalmopathy. What was amplified from RNA transcripts were TCR beta CDR3 regions. The HTBI set primed first-round TCR CDR3 RT-PCR. TCRdb reprocessed the multiplex PCR reads via MiXCR and lists one record per CDR3 protein. The sample lists about 640,000 distinct CDR3 sequences; about a fifth were seen once. The material sequenced was blood. These receptors were obtained from a man aged 30 to 39 with Graves' ophthalmopathy.

Here the CDR3 reads CASSVGGFGRGYTF. The CDR3 DNA reads as TGTGCCAGCAGCGTAGGGGGTTTCGGCCGTGGCTACACCTTC. V usage is TRBV9 and J usage is TRBJ1-2, with unresolved D. Germline-derived CDR1 and CDR2 are SGDLS and YYNGEE. The CDR3 sequence is 14 residues long. V was pared by 0 bases and J by 7 bases, with 13 bases between.

The chain joins TRBV13 to TRBJ2-7; D is uncertain. Trimming left V 1 base short and J 7 bases short, with 14 bases between. This CDR3 contains 14 residues. Per the germline V gene, CDR1 is PRHDT and CDR2 is FYEKMQ (reference sequence). The DNA of the CDR3 is TGTGCCAGCAGCTTAGCGTCTTCCAACGTAGAGCAGTACTTC. Residues: CASSLASSNVEQYF. The variable domain in full, with the rest retrieved from reference TRBV13 and TRBJ2-7, is AAGVIQSPRHLIKEKRETATLKCYPIPRHDTVYWYQQGPGQDPQFLISFYEKMQSDKGSIPDRFSAQQFSDYHSELNMSSLELGDSALYFCASSLASSNVEQYFGPGTRLTVT.

There are a few counts of this clonotype. J is TRBJ1-1 and V is TRBV25-1; D is unresolved. V lost 4 bases and J lost 1, with 7 bases in between. The CDR3 length is 13 residues. Germline CDR1 is MGHDK and CDR2 is SYGVNS. CDR3 coding DNA: TGTGCCAGCAGTGGGGAAGGGAACACTGAAGCTTTCTTT. It encodes CASSGEGNTEAFF.

This clonotype was observed a handful of times. A read error may produce the germline difference seen at one junction end. The V and J genes are TRBV11-2 and TRBJ1-1; no clear D. Per germline, CDR1 SGHAT and CDR2 FQNNGV. The CDR3 is 17 amino acids. The CDR3 protein is CASSLEKPEGGHSEAFF. The CDR3 DNA follows: TGTGCCAGCAGCCTAGAAAAACCCGAGGGAGGGCACTCTGAAGCTTTCTTT.

The rearrangement uses TRBV6-2 or TRBV6-3 and TRBJ2-7; D is unclear. Per the germline V gene, CDR1 is MNHEY and CDR2 is SVGEGT. CDR3 length equals 16 residues. V was cut by 5 bases and J by 0 bases, with 17 bases left in between. The CDR3 sequence is CASSHNTFRSSYEQYF. DNA of the CDR3: TGTGCCAGCAGTCACAACACGTTCCGAAGCTCCTACGAGCAGTACTTC.

The chain is built from TRBV20-1 and TRBJ2-1; D may be TRBD1 (5 bases). Germline values: CDR1 DFQATT, CDR2 SNEGSKA (reference sequence). The V end was cut by 1 base, the J end by 5 bases, with 15 bases between. This CDR3 contains 15 residues. CDR3 in amino acids: CSARAQVTANNEQFF. CDR3 coding DNA: TGCAGTGCTAGAGCACAGGTGACAGCTAACAATGAGCAGTTCTTC.

This chain connects TRBV11-2 to TRBJ2-1; perhaps TRBD2 as D (7 bases). Trimming pared 1 base from V and 8 bases from J, leaving 18 bases between. The CDR3 spans 16 residues. The V gene's germline CDR1 is SGHAT and CDR2 FQNNGV. The CDR3 spells CASSLGSGGGGDEQFF. CDR3 coding DNA: TGTGCCAGCAGCTTAGGTTCGGGGGGCGGAGGAGATGAGCAGTTCTTC.

This clonotype has only a few counts. The rearrangement uses TRBV4-1 and TRBJ2-3; D unresolved. This CDR3 has 12 residues. With 1 base removed from V and 5 bases from J, the gap between germline ends came to 4 bases. The V gene's germline CDR1 is MGHRA and CDR2 YSYEKL. CDR3 nucleotides: TGCGCCAGCAGCCAAGTTCTAGATACGCAGTATTTT. It translates to CASSQVLDTQYF.

This clonotype was detected a few times. V usage is TRBV30 and J usage is TRBJ2-3; possibly TRBD1 for D (6 bases). Germline V CDR1 and CDR2: GTSNPN, SVGIG (reference sequence). The CDR3 loop spans 11 amino acids. V was trimmed by 7 bases and J by 4 bases, leaving 9 bases between them. CDR3 in DNA: TGTGCCTTACAGGGCTCAGATACGCAGTATTTT. Encoded protein: CALQGSDTQYF.

This clonotype was detected only a few times. The rearrangement links TRBV6-1 to TRBJ2-7, with D perhaps TRBD1 (6 bases). V lost 8 bases and J 2 bases, leaving 10 bases between the germline ends. The V gene's germline CDR1 is MNHNS and CDR2 SASEGT. This CDR3 spans 12 amino acids. CDR3 nucleotide sequence: TGTGCCAGCCTACAGGGAGCCTACGAGCAGTACTTC. Translation gives CASLQGAYEQYF.

The chain has TRBV7-9 and TRBJ2-5; 11 bases map to TRBD2. The junction had 14 bases not matched to a gene; V was cut back by 1 base and J by 4 bases. The CDR3 totals 19 residues. CDR1 and CDR2 (germline): SEHNR, FQNEAQ (reference sequence). This CDR3 reads CASSLGGARLAGGGETQYF. CDR3 DNA sequence: TGTGCCAGCAGCTTAGGGGGGGCTCGGCTAGCGGGAGGCGGAGAGACCCAGTACTTC.

The chain recombines TRBV27 with TRBJ2-1; D might be TRBD1 (6 bases). Germline CDR1 reads MNHEY; CDR2 reads SMNVEV (reference sequence). The length of the CDR3 is 16 residues. V was pared by 3 bases and J by 0 bases, with 12 bases between. The CDR3 protein is CASSFTQGTSYNEQFF. In DNA, the CDR3 is TGTGCCAGCAGTTTTACCCAGGGGACCTCCTACAATGAGCAGTTCTTC.

This clonotype has more than one count but fewer than ten. The genes are TRBV27 and TRBJ2-3; perhaps TRBD2 as D (7 bases). The V end was cut by 6 bases, the J end by 5 bases, with 18 bases between. This CDR3 spans 15 amino acids. CDR1 and CDR2 (germline): MNHEY, SMNVEV (reference sequence). The chain's CDR3 is CASRSPQGGGDTQYF. The CDR3 DNA sequence: TGTGCCAGCAGAAGTCCGCAGGGAGGGGGAGATACGCAGTATTTT.

This rearrangement joins TRBV15 to TRBJ1-1; weak D call: TRBD1 (5 bases). V was clipped by 2 bases and J by 1 base, with 14 bases between them. This CDR3 is 16 amino acids long. Germline CDR1 and CDR2: LNHNV and YYDKDF (reference sequence). The CDR3 DNA is TGTGCCACCAGCAGATACAGGTTGGACGAGAACACTGAAGCTTTCTTT. Residues: CATSRYRLDENTEAFF.

The V gene is TRBV9, the J gene TRBJ2-7; D gene ambiguous. The CDR3 is 13 amino acids. Germline-derived CDR1 and CDR2 are SGDLS and YYNGEE. Between the trimmed V and J ends, which lost 0 bases and 5 bases, there was a span of 9 bases. CDR3 sequence: CASSVATRDEQYF. DNA for the CDR3: TGTGCCAGCAGCGTAGCTACAAGGGACGAGCAGTACTTC.

The chain combines TRBV6-1 with TRBJ2-5; D not resolved. Germline CDR1 and CDR2: MNHNS and SASEGT. V lost 6 bases and J 2 bases, leaving 16 bases between the germline ends. The CDR3 spans 15 residues. CDR3 amino acids: CASRIWGRPQETQYF. The CDR3 DNA is TGTGCCAGCAGGATATGGGGTCGGCCGCAAGAGACCCAGTACTTC.

The chain is built from TRBV10-3 and TRBJ2-7, with D possibly being TRBD2 (6 bases). In germline, CDR1 is ENHRY, CDR2 SYGVKD. The V gene lost 2 bases and the J gene lost 4 bases, with 18 bases spanning the gap. The CDR3 extends over 16 amino acids. The DNA for the CDR3 is TGTGCCATCAGTGAGAAGGAACTAGCCATTTGGTACGAGCAGTACTTC. Residues: CAISEKELAIWYEQYF.

This clonotype has ten or more counts. The genes are TRBV3-1 and TRBJ2-7; possibly TRBD1 or TRBD2 for D (5 bases each). Germline V gene sequence: CDR1 LGHDT, CDR2 YNNKEL (reference sequence). The V gene lost 4 bases and the J gene lost 3 bases, with 13 bases spanning the gap. This CDR3 contains 14 residues. The CDR3 DNA reads as TGTGCCAGCAGCCTAGCAACGGGGCGCTACGAGCAGTACTTC. Its protein is CASSLATGRYEQYF.

This clonotype occurred many times. This chain links TRBV28 with TRBJ1-1; D gene ambiguous. Per germline, CDR1 MDHEN and CDR2 SYDVKM. V lost 3 bases, J lost 8 bases, and 13 bases lay in between. The CDR3 runs 13 residues. The CDR3 sequence is CASSLGRRGEAFF. CDR3 nucleotide sequence: TGTGCCAGCAGTTTGGGGAGGAGAGGAGAAGCTTTCTTT.

The chain carries TRBV7-2 and TRBJ2-7; 8 positions agree with TRBD1. Unmatched junction bases numbered 9, after V lost 5 bases and J lost 3 bases. The V gene's germline CDR1 is SGHTA and CDR2 FQGNSA. CDR3 length: 15 residues. Here the CDR3 DNA reads TGTGCCAGCAGCCCGTCCCAGGGGGCTGGCTACGAGCAGTACTTC. Translation: CASSPSQGAGYEQYF. Full variable domain (missing parts from reference TRBV7-2 and TRBJ2-7): GAGVSQSPSNKVTEKGKDVELRCDPISGHTALYWYRQSLGQGLEFLIYFQGNSAPDKSGLPSDRFSAERTGGSVSTLTIQRTQQEDSAVYLCASSPSQGAGYEQYFGPGTRLTVT.

The chain is built from TRBV6-2 or TRBV6-3 and TRBJ2-7; D is perhaps TRBD1 (6 bases). V lost 6 bases and J lost 0, with 12 bases in between. The germline V gene encodes CDR1 MNHEY and CDR2 SVGEGT. The CDR3 runs to 14 residues. CDR3 DNA sequence: TGTGCCAGCAGCTCCGGGACACGCTCCTACGAGCAGTACTTC. Translation gives CASSSGTRSYEQYF.